The 14 T cell receptor beta chains listed next were all sequenced from one sample in a study of T-cell reconstitution after alpha-beta-depleted transplantation in children. As it was prepared, the TCRbeta library received unique molecular identifiers. TCRdb used MiXCR to reprocess the PCR reads, holding one entry per CDR3 protein. The sample holds about 50,000 distinct CDR3 sequences, approximately 6.1% seen once. This sample comprised PBMCs, mostly from graft donor cells, obtained 60 days after TCRalphabeta/CD19-depleted stem cell transplant. The source is a female patient between 2 and 15 years old who had a stem cell transplant for aplastic anemia, so the T cells may come from the graft donor.

This clonotype appeared many times. This chain links TRBV11-1 with TRBJ1-1; D is uncertain. V dropped 3 bases and J dropped 2 bases, with 4 bases sitting between them. Looked up from germline, CDR1 is SGHAT and CDR2 is FQDESV (reference sequence). The CDR3 runs 12 residues. The CDR3 DNA reads TGTGCCAGCAGCTTGGCTAACACTGAAGCTTTCTTT. Protein product: CASSLANTEAFF.

In its sample, this clonotype was seen many times. This chain links TRBV12-3 or TRBV12-4 with TRBJ1-5, with D hard to call. The V end lost 3 bases, the J end lost 4 bases, and 4 bases lay between the germline ends. This CDR3 comprises 12 residues. The CDR3 nucleotides read TGTGCCAGCAGTTTGACAAATCAGCCCCAGCATTTT. Its protein is CASSLTNQPQHF.

This clonotype was detected many times. The rearrangement uses TRBV5-1 and TRBJ1-1, with a possible D match to TRBD1 (6 bases). Germline CDR1 is SGHRS and CDR2 is YFSETQ. The V end lost 4 bases, the J end lost 1 base, and 14 bases lay between the germline ends. The CDR3 sequence is 15 residues long. The CDR3 loop reads CASSDRQDSNTEAFF. CDR3 nucleotides: TGCGCCAGCAGCGACCGACAGGACTCGAACACTGAAGCTTTCTTT.

In this sample, this clonotype turned up many times. The gene calls are TRBV20-1 and TRBJ2-5; D could derive from TRBD1 or TRBD2 (5 bases each). The CDR3 runs to 15 residues. Trimming removed 0 bases at V and 2 bases at J, with 13 bases between. From germline, CDR1 is DFQATT and CDR2 SNEGSKA (reference sequence). DNA of the CDR3: TGCAGTGCTAGAGATCTCGGGACCCCTCAAGAGACCCAGTACTTC. This gives the protein CSARDLGTPQETQYF.

This clonotype occurred many times. The chain couples TRBV28 to TRBJ2-1; 15 positions match TRBD2. The CDR3 sequence is 17 residues long. The J segment lost 4 bases and the V segment lost 4 bases, leaving 5 bases of the junction unmatched. Per the germline V gene, CDR1 is MDHEN and CDR2 is SYDVKM. CDR3 nucleotides: TGTGCCAGCAGTTGGGGGACTAGCGGGAGGTTGTACAATGAGCAGTTCTTC. Residues: CASSWGTSGRLYNEQFF.

This clonotype was seen more than once but under ten times. The chain recombines TRBV7-9 with TRBJ2-1, with D possibly TRBD1 on 5 matching bases. The germline V and J ends were trimmed by 5 bases and 12 bases, with 14 bases remaining between them. The CDR3 covers 12 residues. The germline V gene encodes CDR1 SEHNR and CDR2 FQNEAQ (reference sequence). This CDR3 is CASSPQGVPQFF. CDR3 DNA sequence: TGTGCCAGCAGCCCCCAAGGGGTGCCGCAGTTCTTC.

The chain carries TRBV5-1 and TRBJ2-5, with 15 positions matching TRBD2. V shed 3 bases, J shed 2 bases, and the junction held 2 bases outside the gene matches. Looked up from germline, CDR1 is SGHRS and CDR2 is YFSETQ. The CDR3 sequence is 16 residues long. CDR3 amino acids: CASSYGLAGGQETQYF. The CDR3 coding sequence is TGCGCCAGCAGCTACGGACTAGCGGGGGGGCAAGAGACCCAGTACTTC.

At least ten counts were recorded for this clonotype. V usage is TRBV7-2 and J usage is TRBJ2-7; 12 bases align to TRBD1. CDR3 size: 16 residues. J was trimmed by 2 bases and V by 3 bases; bases with no gene match: 5. The germline V gene has CDR1 SGHTA and CDR2 FQGNSA. Here the CDR3 DNA reads TGTGCCAGCAGCTTGACGGGGACAGGGGGCACCTACGAGCAGTACTTC. Translation gives CASSLTGTGGTYEQYF.

This clonotype was seen at least ten times. The chain joins TRBV25-1 to TRBJ2-2, with D possibly TRBD2 on 6 matching bases. Germline V gene sequence: CDR1 MGHDK, CDR2 SYGVNS. Between the trimmed V and J ends, which lost 7 bases and 4 bases, there was a span of 10 bases. The CDR3 is made up of 13 amino acids. CDR3 sequence reads: CASMGRGTGELFF. Written as DNA, the CDR3 is TGTGCCAGCATGGGGCGGGGCACCGGGGAGCTGTTTTTT.

This chain uses TRBV20-1 with TRBJ1-5; 7 bases line up with TRBD1. Germline CDR1 is DFQATT and CDR2 is SNEGSKA (reference sequence). V shed 5 bases and J 0 bases; nucleotides not matched to a gene: 7. The CDR3 is made up of 15 amino acids. The CDR3: CSAPDRRSSNQPQHF. In DNA, the CDR3 is TGCAGTGCTCCGGACAGGAGGAGTAGCAATCAGCCCCAGCATTTT.

This clonotype has at least ten counts. The chain carries TRBV5-1 and TRBJ2-2, with 9 positions matching TRBD1. With V trimmed by 4 bases and J by 1 base, 8 bases remained unmatched. Germline values: CDR1 SGHRS, CDR2 YFSETQ. There are 17 residues in the CDR3. The CDR3 is CASSVFPGQGNTGELFF. In nucleotides, the CDR3 is TGCGCCAGCAGCGTGTTTCCGGGACAGGGGAACACCGGGGAGCTGTTTTTT.

This clonotype was seen many times. V usage is TRBV20-1 and J usage is TRBJ1-5; D might be TRBD1 (6 bases). Germline V lookup: CDR1 DFQATT, CDR2 SNEGSKA (reference sequence). The CDR3 sequence is 8 residues long. The V end was cut by 7 bases, the J end by 14 bases, with 9 bases between. DNA of the CDR3: TGCAGTGTACGGGACAAGCATTTT. As protein: CSVRDKHF.

The chain links TRBV20-1 to TRBJ1-6; no clear D gene. Germline V lookup: CDR1 DFQATT, CDR2 SNEGSKA (reference sequence). The CDR3 is 13 amino acids. Between the trimmed V and J ends, which lost 2 bases and 9 bases, there was a span of 11 bases. Written as DNA, the CDR3 is TGCAGTGCTAGAATTGGGTTAGGTTCACCCCTCCACTTT. Amino acids: CSARIGLGSPLHF.

The V call is TRBV12-3 or TRBV12-4, the J call TRBJ2-1; possible D gene TRBD2, 5 bases. The CDR3 extends over 15 amino acids. Deletions cut 3 bases from V and 0 bases from J, with 9 bases between. The DNA of the CDR3 is TGTGCCAGCAGTTTCGGACTCAGCTCCTACAATGAGCAGTTCTTC. This gives the protein CASSFGLSSYNEQFF.